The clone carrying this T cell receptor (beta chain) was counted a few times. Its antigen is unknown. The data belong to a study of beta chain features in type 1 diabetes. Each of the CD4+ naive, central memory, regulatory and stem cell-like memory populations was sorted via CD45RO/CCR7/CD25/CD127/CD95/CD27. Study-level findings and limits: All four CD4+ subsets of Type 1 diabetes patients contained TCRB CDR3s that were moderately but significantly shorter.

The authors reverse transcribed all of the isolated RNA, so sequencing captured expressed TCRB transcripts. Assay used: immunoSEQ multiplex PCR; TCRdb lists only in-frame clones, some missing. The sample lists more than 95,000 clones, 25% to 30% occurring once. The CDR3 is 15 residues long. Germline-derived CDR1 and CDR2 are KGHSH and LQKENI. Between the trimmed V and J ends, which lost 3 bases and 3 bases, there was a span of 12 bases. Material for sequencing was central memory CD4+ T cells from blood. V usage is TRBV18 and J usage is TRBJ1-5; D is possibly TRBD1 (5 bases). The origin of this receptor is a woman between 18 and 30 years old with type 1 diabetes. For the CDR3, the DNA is TGTGCCAGCTCACCCGCCCAGGGCCACAATCAGCCCCAGCATTTT. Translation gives CASSPAQGHNQPQHF.